This T cell receptor (beta chain) was obtained from a study of cytomegalovirus exposure and HLA in healthy donors. Study-level findings and limits: TRBV6-2, TRBV6-3 and some other V segments were excluded as indistinguishable. Most TCRs appeared rarely, but some public TCRs recurred in many donors.

The PCR was carried out with 60 Vbeta primers and 13 Jbeta primers. Only in-frame clones appear in the TCRdb table, and some are missing; sequencing was by immunoSEQ multiplex PCR. Among 170,000 or so clones listed, about four fifths were seen once. CDR3 length: 17 amino acids. Germline V gene lookup returns CDR1 LGHNA and CDR2 YNFKEQ. V lost 3 bases to trimming and J lost 6 bases, with 24 bases between them. To note about this clone: What it recognizes is unknown.

This chain joins TRBV4-2 and TRBJ2-7; D possibly corresponds to TRBD2 (6 bases). This receptor was obtained from a woman aged 45 to 65 in good health and CMV-seronegative. Sequencing was carried out using PBMCs. CDR3 region: CASSQGKGSGPSGEQYF. DNA of the CDR3: TGTGCCAGCAGCCAGGGAAAAGGAAGCGGGCCATCGGGCGAGCAGTACTTC.